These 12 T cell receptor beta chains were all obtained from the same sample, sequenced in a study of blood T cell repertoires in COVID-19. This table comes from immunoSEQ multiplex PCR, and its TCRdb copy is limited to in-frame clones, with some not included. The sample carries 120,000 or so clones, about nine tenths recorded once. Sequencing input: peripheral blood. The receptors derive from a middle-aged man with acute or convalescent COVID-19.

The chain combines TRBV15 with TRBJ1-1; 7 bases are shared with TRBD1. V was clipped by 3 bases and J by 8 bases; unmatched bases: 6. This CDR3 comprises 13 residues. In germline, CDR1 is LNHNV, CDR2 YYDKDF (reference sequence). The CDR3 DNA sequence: TGTGCCACCAGCAGGAGGGGGCTTGCCGAAGCTTTCTTT. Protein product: CATSRRGLAEAFF.

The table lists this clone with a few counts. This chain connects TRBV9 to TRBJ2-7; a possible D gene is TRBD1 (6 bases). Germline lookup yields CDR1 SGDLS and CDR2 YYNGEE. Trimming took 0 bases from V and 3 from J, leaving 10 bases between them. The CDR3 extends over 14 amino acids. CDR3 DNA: TGTGCCAGCAGCGTAGAGACAGGAGGCTACGAGCAGTACTTC. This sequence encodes CASSVETGGYEQYF.

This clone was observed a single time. The CDR3 region is CASSQDLFRQDQETQYF. Written as DNA, the CDR3 is TGCGCCAGCAGCCAAGATCTTTTTAGGCAGGACCAAGAGACCCAGTACTTC. This rearrangement joins TRBV4-1 to TRBJ2-5; D is unresolved. The CDR3 loop spans 17 amino acids. The V end was cut by 0 bases, the J end by 0 bases, with 14 bases between. In germline, CDR1 is MGHRA, CDR2 YSYEKL.

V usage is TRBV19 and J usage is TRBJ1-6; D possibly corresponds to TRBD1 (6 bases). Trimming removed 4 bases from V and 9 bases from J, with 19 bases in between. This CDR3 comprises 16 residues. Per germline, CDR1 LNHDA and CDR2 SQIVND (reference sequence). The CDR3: CASSKHWGPASSPLHF. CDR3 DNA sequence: TGTGCCAGTAGTAAACATTGGGGGCCGGCAAGTTCACCCCTCCACTTT.

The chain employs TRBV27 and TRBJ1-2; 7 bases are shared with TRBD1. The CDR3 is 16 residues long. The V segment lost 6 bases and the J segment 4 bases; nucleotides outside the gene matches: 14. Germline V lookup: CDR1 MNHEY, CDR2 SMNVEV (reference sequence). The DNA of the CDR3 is TGTGCCAGCAGCGCCCGGACAGGAATTGGCGGCTATGGCTACACCTTC. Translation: CASSARTGIGGYGYTF.

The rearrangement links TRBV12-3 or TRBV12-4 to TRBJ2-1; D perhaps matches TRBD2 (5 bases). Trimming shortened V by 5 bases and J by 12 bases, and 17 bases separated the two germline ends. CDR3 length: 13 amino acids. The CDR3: CASSKTLASGQFF. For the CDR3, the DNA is TGTGCCAGCAGTAAAACCCTAGCTTCTGGGCAGTTCTTC.

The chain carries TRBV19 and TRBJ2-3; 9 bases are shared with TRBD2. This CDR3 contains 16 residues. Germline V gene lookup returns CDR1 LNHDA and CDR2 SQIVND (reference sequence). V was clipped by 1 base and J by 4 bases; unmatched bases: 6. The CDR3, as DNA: TGTGCCAGTAGTATAGCCGCTAGCGGGATCGCAGATACGCAGTATTTT. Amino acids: CASSIAASGIADTQYF. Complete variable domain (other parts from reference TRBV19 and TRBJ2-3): DGGITQSPKYLFRKEGQNVTLSCEQNLNHDAMYWYRQDPGQGLRLIYYSQIVNDFQKGDIAEGYSVSREKKESFPLTVTSAQKNPTAFYLCASSIAASGIADTQYFGPGTRLTVL.

The CDR3 protein is CASIERIPGSEQYF. Here the CDR3 DNA reads TGTGCCAGCATCGAAAGAATTCCAGGGTCCGAGCAGTACTTC. The V call is TRBV6-5, the J call TRBJ2-7; possible D gene TRBD1, 5 bases. CDR1 MNHEY and CDR2 SVGAGI come from the germline V gene. V was cut by 7 bases and J by 6 bases, with 19 bases left in between. CDR3 length: 14 residues.

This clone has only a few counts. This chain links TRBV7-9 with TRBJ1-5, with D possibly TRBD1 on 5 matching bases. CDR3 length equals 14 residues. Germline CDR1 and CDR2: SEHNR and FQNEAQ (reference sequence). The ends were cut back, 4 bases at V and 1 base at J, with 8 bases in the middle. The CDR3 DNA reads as TGTGCCAGCAGCTCCGACAGCAGCAATCAGCCCCAGCATTTT. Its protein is CASSSDSSNQPQHF.

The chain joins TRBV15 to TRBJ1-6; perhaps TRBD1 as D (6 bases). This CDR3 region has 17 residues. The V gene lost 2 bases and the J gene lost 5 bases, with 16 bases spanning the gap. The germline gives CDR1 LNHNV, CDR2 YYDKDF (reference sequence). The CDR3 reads CATSRHPQGMDNSPLHF. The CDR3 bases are TGTGCCACCAGCAGACACCCGCAGGGGATGGATAATTCACCCCTCCACTTT.

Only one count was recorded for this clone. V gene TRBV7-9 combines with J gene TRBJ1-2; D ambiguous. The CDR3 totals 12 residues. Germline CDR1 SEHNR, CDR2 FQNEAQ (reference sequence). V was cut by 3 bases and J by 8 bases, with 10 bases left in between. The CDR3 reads CASSFGESGYTF. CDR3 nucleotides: TGTGCCAGCAGCTTCGGAGAGAGCGGCTACACCTTC.

CDR3 sequence: CASSPGLGTDTQYF. The CDR3 bases are TGTGCCAGCAGCCCGGGATTGGGCACAGATACGCAGTATTTT. The V call is TRBV5-6, the J call TRBJ2-3; a weak D match, TRBD2 (5 bases). CDR1 SGHDT and CDR2 YYEEEE come from the germline V gene. The CDR3 has 14 residues. Trimming stripped 4 bases from V and 1 base from J, with 10 bases between.